This T cell receptor (beta chain) appears in the sequencing data of a study of T-cell memory formation after mild COVID-19. Study background: Largely donor-specific TCR clusters were found. Study-wide results and limits: The CD4+ clones that contracted clustered mainly within CM and EM, and the CD8+ clones concentrated in EMRA.

About this clonotype itself: The antigen remains unidentified.

One entry per CDR3 protein, called by TCRdb with MiXCR from the 5' RACE reads. The sample consists of roughly 610,000 distinct CDR3 sequences, approximately 15% of them appearing once. The CDR3 contains 13 residues. V lost 3 bases and J 4 bases, leaving 12 bases between the germline ends. Germline loops: CDR1 DFQATT, CDR2 SNEGSKA (reference sequence). The chain recombines TRBV20-1 with TRBJ1-2; unclear D gene. What was sequenced was PBMCs or a T cell subset sorted from them (not recorded which). This receptor was taken from an adult woman who had mild COVID-19 (a few samples of this study predate the infection). Cell type and time point are not known. CDR3 nucleotides: TGCAGTGCTAGCTCCGTGACTGGCTATGGCTACACCTTC. Its protein is CSASSVTGYGYTF.